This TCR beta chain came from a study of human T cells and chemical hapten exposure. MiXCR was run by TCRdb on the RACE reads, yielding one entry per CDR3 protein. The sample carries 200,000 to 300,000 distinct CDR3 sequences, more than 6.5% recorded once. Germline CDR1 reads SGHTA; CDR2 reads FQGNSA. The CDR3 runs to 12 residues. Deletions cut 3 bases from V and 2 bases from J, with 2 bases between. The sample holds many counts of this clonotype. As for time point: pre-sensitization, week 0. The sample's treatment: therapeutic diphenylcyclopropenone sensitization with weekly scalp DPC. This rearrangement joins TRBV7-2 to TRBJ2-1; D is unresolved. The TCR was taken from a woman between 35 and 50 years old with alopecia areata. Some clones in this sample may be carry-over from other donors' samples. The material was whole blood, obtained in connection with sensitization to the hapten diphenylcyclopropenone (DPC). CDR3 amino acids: CASSFPYNEQFF. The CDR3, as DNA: TGTGCCAGCAGCTTCCCCTACAATGAGCAGTTCTTC.